This record concerns one T cell receptor (beta chain) sequence. The sample belongs to a study of blood T cell repertoires in COVID-19. Turning to the study itself: Acute-phase and convalescent COVID-19 samples originated in the United States, Italy and Spain. PBMCs, B-cell-depleted T cells, or T cells were the source of the cDNA or gDNA that made up the material.

The CDR3 has 13 residues. The ends were cut back, 7 bases at V and 2 bases at J, with 9 bases in the middle. The repertoire was sequenced with immunoSEQ multiplex PCR; TCRdb's copy has only in-frame clones and lacks some. The profile covers 150,000 to 200,000 clones, with roughly 79% appearing a single time and around a sixth taken by the ten largest. This rearrangement joins TRBV12-3 or TRBV12-4 to TRBJ2-1, with D tentatively TRBD2 (5 bases). The source is a man in his 60s with active or convalescent COVID-19. Material for sequencing was peripheral blood. The CDR3 spells CASNLGAYNEQFF. The CDR3 DNA reads TGTGCCAGCAACCTCGGGGCCTACAATGAGCAGTTCTTC.